Listed below are T cell receptor beta chains from one sample, sequenced in a study of blood T cells in healthy people across ages. Each CDR3 protein is one row after TCRdb ran MiXCR on the 5' RACE reads. The sample holds more than 650,000 distinct CDR3 sequences, roughly 25% seen once. The same sample was also studied in work on T cells of mothers and their children.

The sample was blood. The source is a boy between 10 and 17 years old in good health. Each CDR3 is given with its conserved first and last residue. D genes are given only for firm matches. Clone size is stated in some rows and not others, as once, few, many or a class when expanded.

d_gene	j_gene	v_gene	abundance	CDR3aa	CDR3nt
NA	TRBJ1-3	TRBV5-5	NA	CASSLAGRHSGNTIYF	TGTGCCAGCAGCTTGGCGGGACGACACTCTGGAAACACCATATATTTT
NA	TRBJ1-2	TRBV5-5	NA	CASSFLAGAESFYTF	TGTGCCAGCAGCTTTTTGGCAGGGGCCGAATCATTTTACACCTTC
NA	TRBJ2-5	TRBV5-1	few	CASSSWEQETQYF	TGCGCCAGCAGCTCCTGGGAACAAGAGACCCAGTACTTC
NA	TRBJ2-1	TRBV24-1	few	CATSDSWTVSYNEQFF	TGTGCCACCAGTGATTCCTGGACGGTCTCCTACAATGAGCAGTTCTTC
TRBD2	TRBJ2-4	TRBV20-1	few	CSARAGSGNSQNIQYF	TGCAGTGCTAGAGCGGGGAGCGGGAATAGCCAGAACATTCAGTACTTC
TRBD1	TRBJ2-7	TRBV5-1	NA	CASRTGGGYEQYF	TGCGCCAGCAGAACAGGGGGCGGCTACGAGCAGTACTTC
TRBD2	TRBJ2-3	TRBV7-2	NA	CASRLAGGRDTQYF	TGTGCCAGCAGACTAGCGGGGGGGAGAGATACGCAGTATTTT
NA	TRBJ1-1	TRBV12-3/TRBV12-4	NA	CASTRDVNTEACF	TGTGCCAGCACCAGGGACGTTAACACTGAAGCTTGCTTT
NA	TRBJ2-7	TRBV14	NA	CASSQARRAYEQYF	TGTGCCAGCAGCCAAGCAAGGAGGGCTTACGAGCAGTACTTC
NA	TRBJ2-1	TRBV6-6	NA	CASIDWPKVNEQFF	TGTGCCAGCATAGACTGGCCGAAGGTCAATGAGCAGTTCTTC
TRBD1	TRBJ2-7	TRBV18	few	CASSPLTGQGYEQYF	TGTGCCAGCTCACCATTGACGGGACAGGGCTACGAGCAGTACTTC
TRBD2	TRBJ2-3	TRBV10-3	NA	CAIGRAGGGTDTQYF	TGTGCCATCGGGAGAGCGGGGGGTGGCACAGATACGCAGTATTTT
TRBD1	TRBJ1-2	TRBV25-1	few	CASSDFFRDRVEGYTF	TGTGCCAGCAGTGACTTCTTCCGGGACAGGGTGGAGGGCTACACCTTC
NA	TRBJ1-4	TRBV2	few	CASSERGRLNEKLFF	TGTGCCAGCAGTGAACGTGGACGTCTGAATGAAAAACTGTTTTTT
NA	TRBJ2-4	TRBV12-3/TRBV12-4	NA	CASSLRGVGKNIQYF	TGTGCCAGCAGTCTCAGGGGAGTTGGCAAAAACATTCAGTACTTC
TRBD1	TRBJ2-2	TRBV29-1	few	CSVGETGYGTGELFF	TGCAGCGTTGGAGAGACAGGGTACGGCACCGGGGAGCTGTTTTTT
NA	TRBJ1-2	TRBV6-1	NA	CASSERGVNYGYTF	TGTGCCAGCAGTGAACGAGGAGTTAACTATGGCTACACCTTC
TRBD1	TRBJ2-6	TRBV12-3/TRBV12-4	few	CASSFGQDASGANVLTF	TGTGCCAGCAGTTTCGGACAGGATGCGTCTGGGGCCAACGTCCTGACTTTC
TRBD2	TRBJ2-3	TRBV7-2	NA	CASSLYLAGGPDTQYF	TGTGCCAGCAGCCTTTACCTAGCGGGGGGCCCAGATACGCAGTATTTT
TRBD1	TRBJ1-4	TRBV12-3/TRBV12-4	NA	CASRSRTGQGSEKLFF	TGTGCCAGCAGGTCCCGGACAGGGCAGGGCAGCGAAAAACTGTTTTTT
TRBD1	TRBJ2-1	TRBV3-1	NA	CASSQDTGTAPNEQFF	TGTGCCAGCAGCCAAGATACCGGGACAGCACCCAATGAGCAGTTCTTC
NA	TRBJ2-7	TRBV5-1	NA	CASSLDGQTATYEQYF	TGCGCCAGCAGCTTGGATGGCCAGACGGCTACCTACGAGCAGTACTTC
NA	TRBJ1-1	TRBV29-1	few	CSVEGGAPEAFF	TGCAGCGTTGAGGGGGGCGCCCCTGAAGCTTTCTTT
TRBD2	TRBJ2-1	TRBV10-3	NA	CAITGPAGGSSSYNEQFF	TGTGCCATCACTGGACCAGCGGGGGGGTCTAGCTCCTACAATGAGCAGTTCTTC
NA	TRBJ2-3	TRBV20-1	NA	CSADPGTPGADTQYF	TGCAGTGCCGACCCCGGGACTCCGGGGGCAGATACGCAGTATTTT
NA	TRBJ1-2	TRBV6-6	NA	CASSTPGDYGYTF	TGTGCCAGCAGTACCCCGGGCGACTATGGCTACACCTTC
NA	TRBJ2-7	TRBV12-3/TRBV12-4	once	CASSQGTRSFSYEQYF	TGTGCCAGCAGTCAGGGGACGAGAAGTTTCTCCTACGAGCAGTACTTC
TRBD2	TRBJ2-1	TRBV20-1	few	CSARVGTSGIYNEQFF	TGTAGTGCTAGGGTCGGGACTAGCGGAATATACAATGAGCAGTTCTTC
NA	TRBJ2-7	TRBV20-1	NA	CSARTAPSVGEQYF	TGCAGTGCGAGGACGGCCCCAAGCGTGGGAGAGCAGTACTTC
NA	TRBJ2-7	TRBV7-9	NA	CASSPRGRNIYEQYF	TGTGCCAGCAGCCCTAGGGGCAGGAACATCTACGAGCAGTACTTC
NA	TRBJ1-1	TRBV6-5	NA	CASSYSRKGDTEAFF	TGTGCCAGCAGTTACTCGAGGAAGGGGGACACTGAAGCTTTCTTT
TRBD2	TRBJ2-1	TRBV10-3	NA	CAISEGRGDEQFF	TGTGCCATCAGTGAGGGGAGGGGTGATGAGCAGTTCTTC
TRBD2	TRBJ2-5	TRBV5-1	few	CASTAGGIGETQYF	TGCGCCAGCACGGCGGGGGGGATCGGAGAGACCCAGTACTTC
NA	TRBJ2-4	TRBV7-2	NA	CASSLDPLSAVRNIQYF	TGTGCCAGCAGCTTAGACCCCCTTTCGGCAGTCCGAAACATTCAGTACTTC
NA	TRBJ1-2	TRBV12-3/TRBV12-4	NA	CASSPSGRPDYGYTF	TGTGCCAGCAGTCCCTCGGGACGGCCCGACTATGGCTACACCTTC
NA	TRBJ1-2	TRBV12-3/TRBV12-4	many	CASSRTGTYGYTF	TGTGCCAGCAGCCGTACAGGGACCTATGGCTACACCTTC
NA	TRBJ2-5	TRBV7-9	NA	CASSPRLGEGGETQYF	TGTGCCAGCAGCCCTCGACTAGGTGAAGGCGGAGAGACCCAGTACTTC
TRBD2	TRBJ2-3	TRBV20-1	NA	CSARAASGGTTDTQYF	TGCAGTGCTAGAGCGGCTAGCGGGGGGACAACAGATACGCAGTATTTT
TRBD1	TRBJ2-5	TRBV20-1	NA	CSASLGGLEETQYF	TGCAGTGCTAGTTTAGGGGGCCTAGAAGAGACCCAGTACTTC
TRBD1	TRBJ2-7	TRBV6-5	many	CASSYRGQGTYEQYF	TGTGCCAGCAGTTACCGTGGACAGGGAACCTACGAGCAGTACTTC
TRBD2	TRBJ2-3	TRBV5-1	NA	CASSLDLADTDTQYF	TGCGCCAGCAGCTTGGATCTAGCGGACACAGATACGCAGTATTTT
NA	TRBJ1-3	TRBV5-5	NA	CASSLGYLPDSGNTIYF	TGTGCCAGCAGTTTGGGATACCTCCCTGATTCTGGAAACACCATATATTTT
TRBD1	TRBJ2-6	TRBV15	NA	CATSNDRAGANVLTF	TGTGCCACCAGCAACGACAGGGCTGGGGCCAACGTCCTGACTTTC
NA	TRBJ2-5	TRBV24-1	few	CATSEMDSQETQYF	TGTGCCACCAGTGAAATGGACAGCCAAGAGACCCAGTACTTC
NA	TRBJ2-7	TRBV7-3	few	CASSLHGGSGEQYF	TGTGCCAGCAGCCTCCATGGGGGTTCGGGCGAGCAGTACTTC
TRBD1	TRBJ2-7	TRBV27	few	CASSSTGGYYEQYF	TGTGCCAGCAGCTCGACAGGGGGTTACTACGAGCAGTACTTC
NA	TRBJ2-5	TRBV2	many	CASSPSVGETQYF	TGTGCCAGCAGTCCTAGTGTTGGCGAGACCCAGTACTTC
NA	TRBJ1-5	TRBV5-1	NA	CASSLDPGSDQPQHF	TGCGCCAGCAGCTTGGATCCAGGGTCAGATCAGCCCCAGCATTTT
NA	TRBJ1-2	TRBV7-9	few	CASSPKWGNGENGYTF	TGTGCCAGCAGTCCTAAATGGGGGAACGGAGAAAATGGCTACACCTTC
TRBD1	TRBJ1-2	TRBV7-9	NA	CASSLGLDRGQDGYTF	TGTGCCAGCAGCTTGGGATTGGACAGGGGGCAAGATGGCTACACCTTC
TRBD1	TRBJ1-4	TRBV2	few	CASSRGLANEKLFF	TGTGCCAGCAGTAGGGGGCTAGCTAATGAAAAACTGTTTTTT
TRBD2	TRBJ2-1	TRBV11-3	NA	CASSLDGGRWDEQFF	TGTGCCAGCAGCTTAGACGGGGGGAGGTGGGATGAGCAGTTCTTC
NA	TRBJ1-2	TRBV9	NA	CASSVGRGTNYGYTF	TGTGCCAGCAGCGTGGGGAGGGGGACAAACTATGGCTACACCTTC
NA	TRBJ2-3	TRBV28	NA	CASSLWVTDTQYF	TGTGCCAGCAGTTTATGGGTAACAGATACGCAGTATTTT
TRBD1	TRBJ2-7	TRBV7-6	few	CASSPRQGASEQYF	TGTGCCAGCAGCCCGCGACAGGGGGCGAGCGAGCAGTACTTC